The present TCR beta chain was sequenced within a study of T cells in Graves' hyperthyroidism and ophthalmopathy. This clonotype was observed at least ten times. Antigen: not known. General study results and limits: Most clonotypes that expanded in the thyroid above 0.001 also showed up in blood.

TCR beta CDR3 region amplification was performed from RNA transcripts. TCR CDR3 underwent first-round RT-PCR with the HTBI primer set. Each CDR3 protein gets one entry after TCRdb re-called the multiplex PCR reads with MiXCR. In the table there are approximately 500,000 distinct CDR3 sequences, just over 45% of which are singletons. Those patients with uncontrolled infection, other autoimmune disease, pregnancy or lactation were excluded. Germline CDR1 and CDR2: SGHRS and YFSETQ. V was trimmed by 6 bases and J by 2 bases, leaving 6 bases between them. The CDR3 length is 13 residues. Sequenced input: peripheral blood or thyroid tissue (not recorded which). This TCR was sampled from a woman under 30 with Graves' hyperthyroidism. This chain links TRBV5-1 with TRBJ2-6, with a possible D match to TRBD2 (5 bases). The chain's CDR3 is CASKRAGANVLTF. The CDR3 DNA is TGCGCCAGCAAGAGGGCTGGGGCCAACGTCCTGACTTTC.